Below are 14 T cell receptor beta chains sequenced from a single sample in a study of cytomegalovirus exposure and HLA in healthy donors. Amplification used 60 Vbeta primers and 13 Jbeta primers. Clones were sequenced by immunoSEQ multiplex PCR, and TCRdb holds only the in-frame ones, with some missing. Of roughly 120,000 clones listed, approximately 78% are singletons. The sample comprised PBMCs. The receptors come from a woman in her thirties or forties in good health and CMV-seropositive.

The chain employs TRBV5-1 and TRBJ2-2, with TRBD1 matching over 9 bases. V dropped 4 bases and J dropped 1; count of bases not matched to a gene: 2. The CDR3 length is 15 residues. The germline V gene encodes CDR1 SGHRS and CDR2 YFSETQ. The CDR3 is CASSQDRGNTGELFF. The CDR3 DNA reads TGCGCCAGCAGCCAGGACAGGGGGAACACCGGGGAGCTGTTTTTT.

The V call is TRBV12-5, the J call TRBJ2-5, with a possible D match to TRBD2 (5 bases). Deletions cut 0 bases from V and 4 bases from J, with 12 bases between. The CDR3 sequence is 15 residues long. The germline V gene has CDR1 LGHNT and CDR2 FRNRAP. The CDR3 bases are TGTGCTAGTGGTTTGGTAAGGTCGGGATTAGAGACCCAGTACTTC. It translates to CASGLVRSGLETQYF. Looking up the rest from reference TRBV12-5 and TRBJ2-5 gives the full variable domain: DARVTQTPRHKVTEMGQEVTMRCQPILGHNTVFWYRQTMMQGLELLAYFRNRAPLDDSGMPKDRFSAEMPDATLATLKIQPSEPRDSAVYFCASGLVRSGLETQYFGPGTRLLVL.

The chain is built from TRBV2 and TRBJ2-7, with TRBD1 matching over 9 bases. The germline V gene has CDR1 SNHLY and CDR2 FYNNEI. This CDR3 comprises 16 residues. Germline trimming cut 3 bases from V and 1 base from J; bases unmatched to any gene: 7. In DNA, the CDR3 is TGTGCCAGCAGTGACCCCCGGGACAGGGTATCCTACGAGCAGTACTTC. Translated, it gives CASSDPRDRVSYEQYF.

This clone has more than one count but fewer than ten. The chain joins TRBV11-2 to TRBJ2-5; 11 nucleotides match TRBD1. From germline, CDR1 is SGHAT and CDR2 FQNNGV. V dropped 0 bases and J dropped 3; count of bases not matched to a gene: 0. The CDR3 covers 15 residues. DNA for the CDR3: TGTGCCAGCAGCTTAGAGGGACAGGGGGAAGAGACCCAGTACTTC. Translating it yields CASSLEGQGEETQYF.

CDR3 region: CASSPTVSETQYF. The CDR3 nucleotides read TGTGCCAGCTCACCGACAGTTTCAGAGACCCAGTACTTC. The chain recombines TRBV18 with TRBJ2-5; D is possibly TRBD1 (5 bases). CDR1 is KGHSH, CDR2 LQKENI, per germline. The CDR3 length is 13 residues. Trimming removed 3 bases at V and 4 bases at J, with 9 bases between. Supplemented by reference TRBV18 and TRBJ2-5, the full variable domain reads NAGVMQNPRHLVRRRGQEARLRCSPMKGHSHVYWYRQLPEEGLKFMVYLQKENIIDESGMPKERFSAEFPKEGPSILRIQQVVRGDSAAYFCASSPTVSETQYFGPGTRLLVL.

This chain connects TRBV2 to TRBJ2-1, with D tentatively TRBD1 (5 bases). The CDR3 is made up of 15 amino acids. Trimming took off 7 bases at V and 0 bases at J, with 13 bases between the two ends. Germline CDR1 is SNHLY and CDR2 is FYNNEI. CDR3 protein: CASMTQVSSYNEQFF. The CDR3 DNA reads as TGTGCCAGCATGACACAGGTTAGCTCCTACAATGAGCAGTTCTTC.

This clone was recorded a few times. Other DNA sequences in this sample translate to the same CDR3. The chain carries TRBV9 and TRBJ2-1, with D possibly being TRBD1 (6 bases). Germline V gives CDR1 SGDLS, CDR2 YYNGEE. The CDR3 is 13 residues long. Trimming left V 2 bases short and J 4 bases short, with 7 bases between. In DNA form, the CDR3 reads TGTGCCAGCAGCGTCGGACAGTACAATGAGCAGTTCTTC. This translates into CASSVGQYNEQFF.

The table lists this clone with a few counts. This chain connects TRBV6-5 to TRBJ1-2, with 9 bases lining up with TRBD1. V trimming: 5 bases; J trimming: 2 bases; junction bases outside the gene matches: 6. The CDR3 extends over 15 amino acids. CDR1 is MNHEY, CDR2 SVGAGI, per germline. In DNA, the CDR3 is TGTGCCAGCAGTGGAAGACAGGGGGGGAACTATGGCTACACCTTC. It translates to CASSGRQGGNYGYTF.

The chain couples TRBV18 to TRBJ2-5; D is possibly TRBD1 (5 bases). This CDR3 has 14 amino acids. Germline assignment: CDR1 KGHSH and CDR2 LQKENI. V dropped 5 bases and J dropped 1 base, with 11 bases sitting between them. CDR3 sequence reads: CASSIGHFQETQYF. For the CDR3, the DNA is TGTGCCAGCTCAATTGGACACTTCCAAGAGACCCAGTACTTC.

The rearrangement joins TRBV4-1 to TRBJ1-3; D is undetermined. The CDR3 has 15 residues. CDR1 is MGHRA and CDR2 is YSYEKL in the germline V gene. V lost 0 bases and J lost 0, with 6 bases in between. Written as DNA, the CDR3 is TGCGCCAGCAGCCAAGACGTGTCCTCTGGAAACACCATATATTTT. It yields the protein CASSQDVSSGNTIYF.

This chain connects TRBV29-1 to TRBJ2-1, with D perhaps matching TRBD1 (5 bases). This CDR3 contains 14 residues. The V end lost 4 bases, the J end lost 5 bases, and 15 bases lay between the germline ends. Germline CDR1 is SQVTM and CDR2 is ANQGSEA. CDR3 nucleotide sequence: TGCAGCGTTGTGTTCCGGACAAATAACAATGAGCAGTTCTTC. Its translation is CSVVFRTNNNEQFF.

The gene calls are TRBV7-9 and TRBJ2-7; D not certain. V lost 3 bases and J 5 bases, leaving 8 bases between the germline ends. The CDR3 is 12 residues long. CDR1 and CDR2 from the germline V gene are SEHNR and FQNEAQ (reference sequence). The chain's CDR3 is CASSLSVDEQYF. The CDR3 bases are TGTGCCAGCAGCTTGTCGGTGGACGAGCAGTACTTC.

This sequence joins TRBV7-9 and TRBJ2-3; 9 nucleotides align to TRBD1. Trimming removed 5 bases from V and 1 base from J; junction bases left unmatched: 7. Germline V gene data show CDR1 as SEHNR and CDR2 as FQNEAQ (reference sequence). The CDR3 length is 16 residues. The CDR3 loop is CASSRWGDRGTDTQYF. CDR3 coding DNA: TGTGCCAGCAGCCGATGGGGGGACAGGGGCACAGATACGCAGTATTTT.

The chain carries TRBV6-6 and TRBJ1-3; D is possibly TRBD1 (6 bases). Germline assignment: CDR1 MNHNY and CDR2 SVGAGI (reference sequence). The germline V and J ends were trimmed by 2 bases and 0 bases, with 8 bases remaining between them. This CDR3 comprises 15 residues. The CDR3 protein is CASSYGQFSGNTIYF. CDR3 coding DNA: TGTGCCAGCAGTTACGGACAGTTCTCTGGAAACACCATATATTTT.